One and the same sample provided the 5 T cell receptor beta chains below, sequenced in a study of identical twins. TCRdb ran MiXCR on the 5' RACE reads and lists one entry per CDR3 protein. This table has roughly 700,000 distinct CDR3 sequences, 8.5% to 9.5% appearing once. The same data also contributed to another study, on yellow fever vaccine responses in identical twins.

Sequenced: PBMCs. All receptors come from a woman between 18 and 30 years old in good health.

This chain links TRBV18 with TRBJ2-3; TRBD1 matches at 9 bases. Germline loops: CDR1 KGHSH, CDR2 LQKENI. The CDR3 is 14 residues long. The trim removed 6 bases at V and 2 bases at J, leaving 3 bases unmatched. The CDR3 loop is CASSGQGNTDTQYF. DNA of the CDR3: TGTGCCAGCTCCGGACAGGGGAACACAGATACGCAGTATTTT.

CDR3 in amino acids: CAISESMGVREKLFF. CDR3 bases: TGTGCCATCAGTGAGTCCATGGGGGTGAGAGAAAAACTGTTTTTT. This rearrangement joins TRBV10-3 to TRBJ1-4; maybe TRBD1 (5 bases). The germline V gene has CDR1 ENHRY and CDR2 SYGVKD. Trimming cost V 0 bases and J 8 bases, with 13 bases left between them. The CDR3 consists of 15 residues.

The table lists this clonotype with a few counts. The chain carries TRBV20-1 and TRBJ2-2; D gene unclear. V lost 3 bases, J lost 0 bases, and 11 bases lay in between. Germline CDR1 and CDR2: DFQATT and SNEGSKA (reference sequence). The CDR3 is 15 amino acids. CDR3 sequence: CSARLPPANTGELFF. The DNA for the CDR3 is TGCAGTGCTAGGTTGCCACCCGCGAACACCGGGGAGCTGTTTTTT.

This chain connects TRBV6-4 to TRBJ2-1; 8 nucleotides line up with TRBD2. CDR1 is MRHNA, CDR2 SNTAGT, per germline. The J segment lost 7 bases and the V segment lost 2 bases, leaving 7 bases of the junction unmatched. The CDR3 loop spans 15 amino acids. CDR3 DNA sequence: TGTGCCAGCAGTGACGGTAGCGGGAATGGTAATGAGCAGTTCTTC. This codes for CASSDGSGNGNEQFF.

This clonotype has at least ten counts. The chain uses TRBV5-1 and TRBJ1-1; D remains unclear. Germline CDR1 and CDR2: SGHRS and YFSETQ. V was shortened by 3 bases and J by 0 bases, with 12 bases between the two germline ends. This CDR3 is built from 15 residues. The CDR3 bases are TGCGCCAGCAGCTCGACCAGCCAAATGAACACTGAAGCTTTCTTT. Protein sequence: CASSSTSQMNTEAFF. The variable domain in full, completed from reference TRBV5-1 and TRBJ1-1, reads KAGVTQTPRYLIKTRGQQVTLSCSPISGHRSVSWYQQTPGQGLQFLFEYFSETQRNKGNFPGRFSGRQFSNSRSEMNVSTLELGDSALYLCASSSTSQMNTEAFFGQGTRLTVV.